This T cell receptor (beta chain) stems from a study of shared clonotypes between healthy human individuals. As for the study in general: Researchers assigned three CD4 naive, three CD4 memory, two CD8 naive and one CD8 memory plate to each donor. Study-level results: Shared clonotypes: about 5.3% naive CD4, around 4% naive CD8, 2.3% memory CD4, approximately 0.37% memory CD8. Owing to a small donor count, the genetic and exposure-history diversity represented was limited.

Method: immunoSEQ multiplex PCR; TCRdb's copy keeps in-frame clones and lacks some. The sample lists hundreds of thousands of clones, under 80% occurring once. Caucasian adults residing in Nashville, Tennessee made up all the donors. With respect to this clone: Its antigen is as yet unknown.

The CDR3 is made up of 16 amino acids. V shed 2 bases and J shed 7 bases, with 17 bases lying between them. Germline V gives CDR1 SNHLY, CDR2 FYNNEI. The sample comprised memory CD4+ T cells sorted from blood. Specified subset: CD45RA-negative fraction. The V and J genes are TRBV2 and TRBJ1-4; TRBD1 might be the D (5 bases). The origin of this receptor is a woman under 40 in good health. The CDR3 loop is CASSELGGAESEKLFF. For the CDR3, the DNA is TGTGCCAGCAGTGAACTGGGAGGGGCCGAGAGTGAAAAACTGTTTTTT.